This note documents a single TCR delta chain sequence. The sample originates from a study of gamma-delta chains in newborns, infants, children. Study at large: Microbial exposure reportedly drives polyclonal innate γδ T cell expansion after birth.

From germline, CDR1 is GEAIGNYY and CDR2 EKD. This CDR3 contains 17 residues. Germline trimming cut 3 bases from V and 1 base from J; bases unmatched to any gene: 13. TCRdb re-called the reads through CATT. The table lists some 6,500 delta-chain clones, about 11% of them singletons. The sample was blood. V usage is TRDV2 and J usage is TRDJ1; 7 bases align to TRDD3. As TCRdb names no J gene, one was assigned here on the basis of a DNA match to germline. This receptor was taken from a child who was a newborn, infant or young child, either healthy, febrile or measles-vaccinated (not recorded which). The CDR3 DNA is TGTGCCTGTGACGCGATAATGGGGGAGACATGCACCGATAAACTCATCTTT. This encodes CACDAIMGETCTDKLIF.